These T cell receptor beta chains were read from a single sample in a study of blood T cell repertoires in COVID-19. The repertoire was sequenced with immunoSEQ multiplex PCR; TCRdb's copy has only in-frame clones and lacks some. The sample yields about 62,000 clones, approximately 92% seen once. Specimen: peripheral blood. The receptor set was obtained from a woman aged 60-75 years with COVID-19, enrolled during active disease. CDR3s include the opening cysteine and the closing phenylalanine or tryptophan. Each record gives: CDR3 protein, CDR3 DNA, clone size, J gene, V gene, D gene. D genes are given only for firm matches. Some rows have no size entry. The others give once, few or many, or a class for an expanded clone.

CSYQLGLQETQYF | TGCAGCTATCAACTGGGCTTACAAGAGACCCAGTACTTC | . | TRBJ2-5 | TRBV29-1 | .
CASSTRQITQYF | TGTGCCAGCAGCACAAGACAGATTACGCAGTATTTT | . | TRBJ2-3 | TRBV21-1 | .
CASSPAGLAPTDTQYF | TGCGCCAGCAGCCCCGCTGGACTAGCGCCCACAGATACGCAGTATTTT | . | TRBJ2-3 | TRBV5-1 | TRBD2
CASSLDSPNSPLHF | TGTGCCAGCAGTTTAGACAGTCCGAATTCACCCCTCCACTTT | . | TRBJ1-6 | TRBV27 | .
CASSLEGGASYEQYF | TGTGCCAGCAGCTTAGAAGGGGGCGCTTCCTACGAGCAGTACTTC | . | TRBJ2-7 | TRBV11-1 | TRBD1
CASSETGFTEAFF | TGTGCCAGCAGTGAGACAGGGTTCACTGAAGCTTTCTTT | . | TRBJ1-1 | TRBV6-1 | TRBD1
CASSKGQGFGYGYTF | TGTGCCAGCAGCAAGGGACAGGGATTTGGCTATGGCTACACCTTC | once | TRBJ1-2 | TRBV9 | TRBD1
CASSLEGALEQYF | TGCGCCAGCAGCTTGGAGGGAGCGCTCGAGCAGTACTTC | . | TRBJ2-7 | TRBV5-1 | .
CASSLSDEQFF | TGTGCCAGCAGCCTCAGCGATGAGCAGTTCTTC | . | TRBJ2-1 | TRBV7-8 | .
CASSPRDSRDSPLHF | TGTGCCAGCTCACCAAGGGACTCCCGGGATTCACCCCTCCACTTT | . | TRBJ1-6 | TRBV18 | .